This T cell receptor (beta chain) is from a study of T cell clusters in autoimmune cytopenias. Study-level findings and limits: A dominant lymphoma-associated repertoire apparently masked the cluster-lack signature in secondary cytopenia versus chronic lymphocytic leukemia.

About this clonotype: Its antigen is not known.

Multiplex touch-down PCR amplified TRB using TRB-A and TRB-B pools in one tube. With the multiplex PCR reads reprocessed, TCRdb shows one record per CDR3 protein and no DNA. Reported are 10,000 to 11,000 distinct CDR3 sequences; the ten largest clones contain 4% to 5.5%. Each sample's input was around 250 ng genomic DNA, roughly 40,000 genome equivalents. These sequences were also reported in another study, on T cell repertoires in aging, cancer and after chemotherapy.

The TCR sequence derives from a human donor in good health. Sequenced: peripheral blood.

CDR3 in amino acids: CASSYRDVEAFF. This chain connects TRBV6-6 to TRBJ1-1; without DNA, the TCRdb call of TRBD1 cannot be checked. The CDR3 covers 12 residues. Germline V gives CDR1 MNHNY, CDR2 SVGAGI (reference sequence).